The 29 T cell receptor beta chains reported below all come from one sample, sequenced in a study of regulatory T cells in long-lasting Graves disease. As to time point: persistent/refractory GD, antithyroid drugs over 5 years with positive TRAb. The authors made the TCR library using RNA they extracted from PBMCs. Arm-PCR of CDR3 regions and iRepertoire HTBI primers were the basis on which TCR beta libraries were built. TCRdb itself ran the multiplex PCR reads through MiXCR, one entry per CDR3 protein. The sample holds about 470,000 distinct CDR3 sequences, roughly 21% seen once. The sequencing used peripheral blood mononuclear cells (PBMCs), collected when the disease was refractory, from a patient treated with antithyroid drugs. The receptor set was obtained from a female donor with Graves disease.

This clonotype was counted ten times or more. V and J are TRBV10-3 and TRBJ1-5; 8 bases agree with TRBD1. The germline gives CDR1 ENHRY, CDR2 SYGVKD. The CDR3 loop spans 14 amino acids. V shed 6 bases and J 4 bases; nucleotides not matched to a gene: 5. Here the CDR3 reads CAIRQGAGNQPQHF. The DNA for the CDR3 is TGTGCCATCAGGCAGGGGGCTGGGAATCAGCCCCAGCATTTT.

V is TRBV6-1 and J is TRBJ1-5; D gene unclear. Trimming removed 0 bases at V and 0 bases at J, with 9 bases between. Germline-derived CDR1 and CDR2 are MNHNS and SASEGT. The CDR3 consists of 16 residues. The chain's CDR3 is CASSEAVLNSNQPQHF. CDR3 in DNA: TGTGCCAGCAGTGAAGCAGTGCTCAATAGCAATCAGCCCCAGCATTTT.

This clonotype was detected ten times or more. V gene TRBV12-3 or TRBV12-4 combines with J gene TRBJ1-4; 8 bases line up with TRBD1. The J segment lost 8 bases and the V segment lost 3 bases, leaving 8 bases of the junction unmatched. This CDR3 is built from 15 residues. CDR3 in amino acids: CASSFNQGAGEKLFF. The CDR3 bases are TGTGCCAGCAGTTTTAATCAGGGGGCGGGCGAAAAACTGTTTTTT.

CDR3 bases: TGTGCCACCAGCAGAGATCGGGGGGGATTGAACACTGAAGCTTTCTTT. Encoded protein: CATSRDRGGLNTEAFF. The chain couples TRBV15 to TRBJ1-1, with D possibly being TRBD1 (5 bases). Germline V gene sequence: CDR1 LNHNV, CDR2 YYDKDF (reference sequence). The CDR3 loop spans 16 amino acids. V was pared by 0 bases and J by 0 bases, with 11 bases between. Drawing the rest from reference TRBV15 and TRBJ1-1, the complete variable domain is DAMVIQNPRYQVTQFGKPVTLSCSQTLNHNVMYWYQQKSSQAPKLLFHYYDKDFNNEADTPDNFQSRRPNTSFCFLDIRSPGLGDTAMYLCATSRDRGGLNTEAFFGQGTRLTVV.

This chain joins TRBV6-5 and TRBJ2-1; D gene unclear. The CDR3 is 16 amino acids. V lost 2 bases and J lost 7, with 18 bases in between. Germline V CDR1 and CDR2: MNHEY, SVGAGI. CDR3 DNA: TGTGCCAGCAGTTACATACAAGGGCTTGCGAGGAATGAGCAGTTCTTC. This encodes CASSYIQGLARNEQFF.

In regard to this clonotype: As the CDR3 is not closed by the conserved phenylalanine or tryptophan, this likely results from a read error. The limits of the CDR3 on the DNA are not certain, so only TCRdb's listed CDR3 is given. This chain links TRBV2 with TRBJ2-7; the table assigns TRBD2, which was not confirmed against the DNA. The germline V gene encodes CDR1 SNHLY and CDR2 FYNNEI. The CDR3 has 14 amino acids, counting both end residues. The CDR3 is CASSTQGTSGRAYI.

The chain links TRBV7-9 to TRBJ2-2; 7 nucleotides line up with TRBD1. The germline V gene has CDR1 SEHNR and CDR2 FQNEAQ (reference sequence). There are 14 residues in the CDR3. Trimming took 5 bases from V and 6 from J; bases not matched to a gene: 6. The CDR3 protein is CASSQTQGPGELFF. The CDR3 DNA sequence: TGTGCCAGCAGCCAGACACAGGGGCCCGGGGAGCTGTTTTTT.

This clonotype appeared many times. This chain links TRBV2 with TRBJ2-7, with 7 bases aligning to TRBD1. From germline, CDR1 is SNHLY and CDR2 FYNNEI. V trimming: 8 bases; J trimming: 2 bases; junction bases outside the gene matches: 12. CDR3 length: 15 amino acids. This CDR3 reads CASAIRQGETYEQYF. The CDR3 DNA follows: TGTGCCAGCGCCATTCGACAGGGTGAGACCTACGAGCAGTACTTC.

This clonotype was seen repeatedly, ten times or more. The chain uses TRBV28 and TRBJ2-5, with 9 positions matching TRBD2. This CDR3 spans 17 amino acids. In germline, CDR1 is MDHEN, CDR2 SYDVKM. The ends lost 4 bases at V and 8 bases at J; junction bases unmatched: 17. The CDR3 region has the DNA TGTGCCAGCAGTTCAACCTCGACTAGCGGCGGGCGTAGAACCCAGTACTTC. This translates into CASSSTSTSGGRRTQYF.

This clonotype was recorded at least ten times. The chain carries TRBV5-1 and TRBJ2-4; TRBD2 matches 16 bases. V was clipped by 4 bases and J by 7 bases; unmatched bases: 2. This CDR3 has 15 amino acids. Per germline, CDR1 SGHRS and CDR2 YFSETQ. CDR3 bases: TGCGCCAGCAGCCAGGGACTAGCGGGAGGGAACATTCAGTACTTC. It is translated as CASSQGLAGGNIQYF.

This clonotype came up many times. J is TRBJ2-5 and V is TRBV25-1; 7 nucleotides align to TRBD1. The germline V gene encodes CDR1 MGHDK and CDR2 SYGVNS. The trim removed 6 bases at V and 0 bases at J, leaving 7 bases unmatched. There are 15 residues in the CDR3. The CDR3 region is CASRSTGTDQETQYF. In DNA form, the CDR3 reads TGTGCCAGCAGAAGTACCGGGACAGACCAAGAGACCCAGTACTTC.

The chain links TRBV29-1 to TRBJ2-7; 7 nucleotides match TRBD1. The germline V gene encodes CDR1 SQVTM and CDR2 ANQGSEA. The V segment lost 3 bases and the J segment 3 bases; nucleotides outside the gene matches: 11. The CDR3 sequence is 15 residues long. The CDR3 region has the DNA TGCAGCGTTGAGTCGGTATCCAGGGGGAACTACGAGCAGTACTTC. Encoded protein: CSVESVSRGNYEQYF.

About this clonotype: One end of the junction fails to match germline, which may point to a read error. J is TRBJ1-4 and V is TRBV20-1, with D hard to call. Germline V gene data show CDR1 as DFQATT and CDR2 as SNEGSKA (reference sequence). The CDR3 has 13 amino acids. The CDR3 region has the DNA TGCAGTGCTAGAGATGGCGGTAATGAAAGACTGTTTTTT. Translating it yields CSARDGGNERLFF.

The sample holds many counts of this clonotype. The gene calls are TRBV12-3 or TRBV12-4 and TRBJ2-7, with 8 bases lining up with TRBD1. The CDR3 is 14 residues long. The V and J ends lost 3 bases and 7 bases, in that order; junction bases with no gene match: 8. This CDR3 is CASSFRTGSGEQYF. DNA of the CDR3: TGTGCCAGCAGTTTCCGGACAGGGTCCGGGGAGCAGTACTTC.

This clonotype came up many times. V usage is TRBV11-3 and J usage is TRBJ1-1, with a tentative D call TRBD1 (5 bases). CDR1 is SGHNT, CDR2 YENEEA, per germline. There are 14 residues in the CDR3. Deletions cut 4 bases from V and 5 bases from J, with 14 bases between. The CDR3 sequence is CASSSIIEGTEAFF. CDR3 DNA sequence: TGTGCCAGCAGCTCTATAATTGAGGGGACTGAAGCTTTCTTT.

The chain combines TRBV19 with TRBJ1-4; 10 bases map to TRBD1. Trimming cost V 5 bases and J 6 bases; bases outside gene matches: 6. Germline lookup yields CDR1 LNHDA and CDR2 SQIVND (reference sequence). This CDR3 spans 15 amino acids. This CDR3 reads CASSVPGTGDEKLFF. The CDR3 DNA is TGTGCCAGTAGTGTCCCCGGGACAGGGGATGAAAAACTGTTTTTT.

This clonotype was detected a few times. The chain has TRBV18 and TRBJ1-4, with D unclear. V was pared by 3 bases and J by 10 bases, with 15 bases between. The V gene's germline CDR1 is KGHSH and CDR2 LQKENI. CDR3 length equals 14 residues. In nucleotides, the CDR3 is TGTGCCAGCTCACCTCCAACTCTAGATGGAAAACTGTTTTTT. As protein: CASSPPTLDGKLFF.

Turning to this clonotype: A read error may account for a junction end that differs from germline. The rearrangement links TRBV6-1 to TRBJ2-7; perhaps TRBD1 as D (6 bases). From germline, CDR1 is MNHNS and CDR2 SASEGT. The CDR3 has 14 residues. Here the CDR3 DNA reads TGCGCCAGCAGTGATAGGGACACAGCCTACGAGCAGTACTTC. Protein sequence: CASSDRDTAYEQYF.

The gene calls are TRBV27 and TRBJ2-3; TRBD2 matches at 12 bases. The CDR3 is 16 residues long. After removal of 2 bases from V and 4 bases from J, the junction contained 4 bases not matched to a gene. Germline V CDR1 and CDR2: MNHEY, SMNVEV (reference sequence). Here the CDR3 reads CASSLTSGRRADTQYF. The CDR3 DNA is TGTGCCAGCAGTTTAACTAGCGGGAGGAGAGCAGATACGCAGTATTTT.

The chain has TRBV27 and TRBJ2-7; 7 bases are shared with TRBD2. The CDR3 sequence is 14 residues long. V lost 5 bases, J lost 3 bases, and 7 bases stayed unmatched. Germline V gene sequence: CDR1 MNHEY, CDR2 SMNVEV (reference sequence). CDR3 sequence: CASSESGIDYEQYF. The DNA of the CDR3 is TGTGCCAGCAGTGAAAGCGGGATCGACTACGAGCAGTACTTC.

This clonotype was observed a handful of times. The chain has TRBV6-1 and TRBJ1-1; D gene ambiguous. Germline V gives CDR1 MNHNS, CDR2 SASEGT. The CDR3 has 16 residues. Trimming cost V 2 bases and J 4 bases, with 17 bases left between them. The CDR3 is CASSELYYLAGTEAFF. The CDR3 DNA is TGTGCCAGCAGTGAACTCTACTACCTCGCCGGCACTGAAGCTTTCTTT.

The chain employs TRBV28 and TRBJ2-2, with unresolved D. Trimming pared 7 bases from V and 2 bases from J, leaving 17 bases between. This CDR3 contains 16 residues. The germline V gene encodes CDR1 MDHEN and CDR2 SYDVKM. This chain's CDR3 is CASTPWAQGNTGELFF. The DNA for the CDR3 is TGTGCCAGCACCCCATGGGCTCAAGGAAACACCGGGGAGCTGTTTTTT. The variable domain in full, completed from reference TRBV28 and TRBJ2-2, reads DVKVTQSSRYLVKRTGEKVFLECVQDMDHENMFWYRQDPGLGLRLIYFSYDVKMKEKGDIPEGYSVSREKKERFSLILESASTNQTSMYLCASTPWAQGNTGELFFGEGSRLTVL.

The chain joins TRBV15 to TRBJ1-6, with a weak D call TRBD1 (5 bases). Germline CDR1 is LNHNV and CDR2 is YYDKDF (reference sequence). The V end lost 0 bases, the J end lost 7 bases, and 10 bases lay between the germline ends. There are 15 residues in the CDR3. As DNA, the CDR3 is TGTGCCACCAGCAGAGAGCCAGGGACGAATTCACCCCTCCACTTT. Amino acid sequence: CATSREPGTNSPLHF.

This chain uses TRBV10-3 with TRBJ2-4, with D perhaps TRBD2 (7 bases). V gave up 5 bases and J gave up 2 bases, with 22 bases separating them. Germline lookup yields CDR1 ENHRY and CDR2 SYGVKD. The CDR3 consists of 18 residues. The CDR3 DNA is TGTGCCATCAGTTCCGGGATGGGGGGGCTCGGATCCAAAAACATTCAGTACTTC. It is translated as CAISSGMGGLGSKNIQYF.

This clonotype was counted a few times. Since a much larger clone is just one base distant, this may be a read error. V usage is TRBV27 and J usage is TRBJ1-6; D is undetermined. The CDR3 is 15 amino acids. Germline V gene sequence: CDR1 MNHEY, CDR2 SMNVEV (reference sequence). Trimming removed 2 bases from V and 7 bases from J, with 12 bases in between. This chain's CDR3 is CASSLVGPRNSPLHF. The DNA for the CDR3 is TGTGCCAGCAGTTTAGTCGGGCCCAGAAATTCACCCCTCCACTTT.

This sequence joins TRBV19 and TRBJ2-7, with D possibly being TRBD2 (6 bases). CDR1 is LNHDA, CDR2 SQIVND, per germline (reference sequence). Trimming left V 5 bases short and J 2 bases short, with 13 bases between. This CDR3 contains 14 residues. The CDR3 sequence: CASSPRETTYEQYF. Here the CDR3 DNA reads TGTGCCAGTAGTCCGCGGGAAACAACCTACGAGCAGTACTTC.

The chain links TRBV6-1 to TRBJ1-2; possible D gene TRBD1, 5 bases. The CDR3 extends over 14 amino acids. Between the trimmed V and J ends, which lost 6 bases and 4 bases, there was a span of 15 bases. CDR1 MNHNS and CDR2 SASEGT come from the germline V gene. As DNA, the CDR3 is TGTGCCAGCAGGGATCCGGGACCCAGCTATGGCTACACCTTC. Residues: CASRDPGPSYGYTF.

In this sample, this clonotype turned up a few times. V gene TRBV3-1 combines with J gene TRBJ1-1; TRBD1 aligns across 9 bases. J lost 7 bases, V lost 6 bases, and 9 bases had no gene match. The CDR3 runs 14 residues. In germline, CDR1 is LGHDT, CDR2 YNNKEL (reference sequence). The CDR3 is CASRETGGPLEAFF. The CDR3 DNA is TGTGCCAGCAGAGAGACAGGGGGTCCCCTTGAAGCTTTCTTT.

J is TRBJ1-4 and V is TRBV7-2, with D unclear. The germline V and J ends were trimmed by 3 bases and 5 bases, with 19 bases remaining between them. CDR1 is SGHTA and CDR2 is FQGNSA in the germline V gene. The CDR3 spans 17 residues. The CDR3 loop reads CASSLSYRGSLNEKLFF. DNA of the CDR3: TGTGCCAGCAGCTTGTCTTATCGTGGCTCCCTGAATGAAAAACTGTTTTTT.